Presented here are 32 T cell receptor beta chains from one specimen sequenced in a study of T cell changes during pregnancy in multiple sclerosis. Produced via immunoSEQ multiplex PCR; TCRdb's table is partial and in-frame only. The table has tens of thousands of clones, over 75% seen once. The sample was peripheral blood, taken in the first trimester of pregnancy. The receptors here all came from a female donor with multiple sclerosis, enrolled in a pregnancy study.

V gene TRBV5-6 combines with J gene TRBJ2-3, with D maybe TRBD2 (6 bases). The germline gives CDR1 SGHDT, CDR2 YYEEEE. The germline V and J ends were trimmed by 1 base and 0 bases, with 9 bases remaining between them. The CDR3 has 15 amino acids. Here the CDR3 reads CASSLPSGSTDTQYF. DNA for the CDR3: TGTGCCAGCAGCTTGCCCAGCGGGAGCACAGATACGCAGTATTTT.

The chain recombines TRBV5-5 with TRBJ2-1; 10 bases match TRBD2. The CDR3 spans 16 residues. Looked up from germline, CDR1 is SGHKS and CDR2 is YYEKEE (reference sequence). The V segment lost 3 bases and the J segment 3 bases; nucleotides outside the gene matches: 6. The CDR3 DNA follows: TGTGCCAGCAGCTCCCGGACTAGCGGAGGCTACAATGAGCAGTTCTTC. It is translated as CASSSRTSGGYNEQFF.

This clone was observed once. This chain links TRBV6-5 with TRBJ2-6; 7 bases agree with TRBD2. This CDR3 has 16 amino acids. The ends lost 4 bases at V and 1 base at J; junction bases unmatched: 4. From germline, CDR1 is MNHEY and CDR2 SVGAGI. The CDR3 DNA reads TGTGCCAGCAGTTCTGAGGGAGGGTCTGGGGCCAACGTCCTGACTTTC. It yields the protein CASSSEGGSGANVLTF.

This chain's CDR3 is CASGFAASGPNEQFF. For the CDR3, the DNA is TGTGCTAGTGGTTTCGCCGCTAGCGGGCCCAATGAGCAGTTCTTC. V usage is TRBV12-5 and J usage is TRBJ2-1; 8 bases agree with TRBD2. Trimming took 3 bases from V and 6 from J; bases not matched to a gene: 7. The CDR3 totals 15 residues. Germline loops: CDR1 LGHNT, CDR2 FRNRAP.

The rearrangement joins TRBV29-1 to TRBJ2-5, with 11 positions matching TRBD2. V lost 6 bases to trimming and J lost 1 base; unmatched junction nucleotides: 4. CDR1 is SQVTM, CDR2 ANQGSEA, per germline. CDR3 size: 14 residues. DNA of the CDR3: TGCAGCGTCGATGGGACTAGCGGCCAAGAGACCCAGTACTTC. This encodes CSVDGTSGQETQYF.

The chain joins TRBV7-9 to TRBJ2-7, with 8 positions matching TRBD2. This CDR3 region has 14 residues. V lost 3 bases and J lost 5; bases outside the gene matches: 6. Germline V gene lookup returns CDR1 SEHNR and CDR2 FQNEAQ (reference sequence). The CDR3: CASSFSAGVNEQYF. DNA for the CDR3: TGTGCCAGCAGCTTTTCAGCGGGAGTAAACGAGCAGTACTTC.

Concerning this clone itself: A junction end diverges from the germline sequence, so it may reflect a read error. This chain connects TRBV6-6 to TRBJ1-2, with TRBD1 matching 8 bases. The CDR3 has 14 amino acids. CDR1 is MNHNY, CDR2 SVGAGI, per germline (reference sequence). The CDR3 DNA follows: TGTGCCAGCAGTTACTCGATCACAGGGGGTACCTCACTCTTC. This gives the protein CASSYSITGGTSLF.

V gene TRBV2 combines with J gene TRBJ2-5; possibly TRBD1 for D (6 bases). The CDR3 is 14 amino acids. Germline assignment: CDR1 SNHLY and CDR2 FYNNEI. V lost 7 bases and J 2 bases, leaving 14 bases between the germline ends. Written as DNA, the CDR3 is TGTGCCAGCAAGATAGGACAGTATCAAGAGACCCAGTACTTC. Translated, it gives CASKIGQYQETQYF.

CDR3 in amino acids: CASTTTGAETQYF. The CDR3 nucleotides read TGCGCCAGCACCACGACAGGGGCAGAGACCCAGTACTTC. The chain recombines TRBV5-1 with TRBJ2-5; 8 bases are a match to TRBD1. The CDR3 is 13 amino acids. Germline CDR1 reads SGHRS; CDR2 reads YFSETQ. V dropped 6 bases and J dropped 4; count of bases not matched to a gene: 5.

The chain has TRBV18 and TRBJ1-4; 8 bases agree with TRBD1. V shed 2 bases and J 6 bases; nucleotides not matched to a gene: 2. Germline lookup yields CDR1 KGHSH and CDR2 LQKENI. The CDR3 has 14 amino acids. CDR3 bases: TGTGCCAGCTCACCAGACAGGGGATATGAAAAACTGTTTTTT. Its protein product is CASSPDRGYEKLFF.

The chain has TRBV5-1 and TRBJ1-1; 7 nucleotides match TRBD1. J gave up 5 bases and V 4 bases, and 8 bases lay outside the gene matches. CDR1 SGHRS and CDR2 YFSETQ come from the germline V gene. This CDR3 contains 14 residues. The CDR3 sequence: CASSRAQGRTEAFF. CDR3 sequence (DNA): TGCGCCAGCAGCCGAGCACAGGGGCGAACTGAAGCTTTCTTT.

CDR3: CASSTGGAETEAFF. The CDR3 nucleotides read TGTGCCAGCAGTACAGGGGGCGCTGAAACTGAAGCTTTCTTT. The V gene is TRBV6-1, the J gene TRBJ1-1; 9 bases fit TRBD1. This CDR3 is built from 14 residues. In germline, CDR1 is MNHNS, CDR2 SASEGT. V lost 5 bases and J lost 5; bases outside the gene matches: 6.

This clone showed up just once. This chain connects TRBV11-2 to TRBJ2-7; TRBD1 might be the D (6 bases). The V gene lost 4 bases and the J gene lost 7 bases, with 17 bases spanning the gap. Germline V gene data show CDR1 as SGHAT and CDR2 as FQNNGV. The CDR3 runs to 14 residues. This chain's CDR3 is CASSSTGTLEEQYF. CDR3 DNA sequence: TGTGCCAGCAGCTCCACCGGGACACTCGAAGAGCAGTACTTC.

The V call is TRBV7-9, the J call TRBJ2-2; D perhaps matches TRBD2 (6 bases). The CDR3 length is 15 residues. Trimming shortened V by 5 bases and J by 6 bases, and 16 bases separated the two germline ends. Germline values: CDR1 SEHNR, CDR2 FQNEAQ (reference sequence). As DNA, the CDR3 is TGTGCCAGCAGCCCCCCCAAGCGGGCTGCCGGGGAGCTGTTTTTT. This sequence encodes CASSPPKRAAGELFF.

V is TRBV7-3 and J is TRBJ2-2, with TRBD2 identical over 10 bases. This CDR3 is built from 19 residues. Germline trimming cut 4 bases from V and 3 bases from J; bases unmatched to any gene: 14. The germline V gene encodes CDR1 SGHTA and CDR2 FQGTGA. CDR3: CASSSPEAGGPIDTGELFF. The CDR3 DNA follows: TGTGCCAGCAGCTCCCCGGAAGCGGGAGGGCCTATTGACACCGGGGAGCTGTTTTTT.

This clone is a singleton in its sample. In DNA, the CDR3 is TGCAGCGCAAGACTAGCGGGAGTGGCGGGTGAGCAGTTCTTC. It specifies CSARLAGVAGEQFF. V is TRBV29-1 and J is TRBJ2-1, with TRBD2 identical over 12 bases. V dropped 7 bases and J dropped 9; count of bases not matched to a gene: 10. The CDR3 loop spans 14 amino acids. The germline V gene encodes CDR1 SQVTM and CDR2 ANQGSEA.

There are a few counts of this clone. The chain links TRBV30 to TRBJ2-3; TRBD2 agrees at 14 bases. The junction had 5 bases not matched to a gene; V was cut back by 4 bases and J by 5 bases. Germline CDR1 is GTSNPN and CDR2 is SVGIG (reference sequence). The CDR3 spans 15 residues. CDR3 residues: CAWTRLAGGIDTQYF. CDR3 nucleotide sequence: TGTGCCTGGACGAGACTAGCGGGGGGGATAGATACGCAGTATTTT.

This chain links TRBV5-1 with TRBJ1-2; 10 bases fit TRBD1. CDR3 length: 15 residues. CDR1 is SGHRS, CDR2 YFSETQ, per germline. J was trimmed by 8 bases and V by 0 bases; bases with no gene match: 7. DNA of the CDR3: TGCGCCAGCAGCTTGGAACGACAGGGGGCGAGGGGCTACACCTTC. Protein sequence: CASSLERQGARGYTF.

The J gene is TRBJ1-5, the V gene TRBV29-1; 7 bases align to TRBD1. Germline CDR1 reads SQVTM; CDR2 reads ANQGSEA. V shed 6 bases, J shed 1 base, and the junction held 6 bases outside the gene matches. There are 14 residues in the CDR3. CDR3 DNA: TGCAGCGTAACTAAGGGGGCCAGCAATCAGCCCCAGCATTTT. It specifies CSVTKGASNQPQHF.

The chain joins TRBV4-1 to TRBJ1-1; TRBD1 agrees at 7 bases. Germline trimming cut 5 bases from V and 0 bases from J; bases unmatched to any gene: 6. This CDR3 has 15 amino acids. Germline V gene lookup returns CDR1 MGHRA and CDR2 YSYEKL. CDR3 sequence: CASSSQTGLNTEAFF. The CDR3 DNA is TGCGCCAGCAGCTCCCAGACAGGGCTGAACACTGAAGCTTTCTTT.

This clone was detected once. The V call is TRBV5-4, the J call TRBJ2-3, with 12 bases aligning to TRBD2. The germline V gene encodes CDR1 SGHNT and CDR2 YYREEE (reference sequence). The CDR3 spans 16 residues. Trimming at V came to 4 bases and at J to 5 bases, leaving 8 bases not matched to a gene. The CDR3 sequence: CASSTTSGSGGDTQYF. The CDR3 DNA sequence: TGTGCCAGCAGCACGACTAGCGGGAGTGGTGGAGATACGCAGTATTTT.

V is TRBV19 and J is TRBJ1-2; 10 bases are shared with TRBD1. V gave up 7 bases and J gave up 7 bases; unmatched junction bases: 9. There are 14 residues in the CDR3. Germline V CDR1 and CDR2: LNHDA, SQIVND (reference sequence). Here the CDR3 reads CASNNDRGRVGYTF. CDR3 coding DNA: TGTGCCAGTAATAACGACAGGGGGCGCGTTGGCTACACCTTC.

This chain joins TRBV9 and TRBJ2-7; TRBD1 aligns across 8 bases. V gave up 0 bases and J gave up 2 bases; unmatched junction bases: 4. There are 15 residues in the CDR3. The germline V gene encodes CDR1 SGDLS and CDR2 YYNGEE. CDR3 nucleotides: TGTGCCAGCAGCGTAGCGGGACAGGTCCCCTACGAGCAGTACTTC. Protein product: CASSVAGQVPYEQYF.

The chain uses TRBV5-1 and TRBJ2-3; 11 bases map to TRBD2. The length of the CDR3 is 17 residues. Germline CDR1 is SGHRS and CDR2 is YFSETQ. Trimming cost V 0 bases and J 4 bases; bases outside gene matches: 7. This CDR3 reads CASSLVGLAGTPDTQYF. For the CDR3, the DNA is TGCGCCAGCAGCTTGGTAGGACTAGCGGGCACCCCAGATACGCAGTATTTT.

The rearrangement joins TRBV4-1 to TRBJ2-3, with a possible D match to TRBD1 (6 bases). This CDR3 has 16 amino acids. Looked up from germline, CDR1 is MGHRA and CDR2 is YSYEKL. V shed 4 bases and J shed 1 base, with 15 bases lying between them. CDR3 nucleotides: TGCGCCAGCAGCCGACTCCGGACAGCGGGCACAGATACGCAGTATTTT. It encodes CASSRLRTAGTDTQYF.

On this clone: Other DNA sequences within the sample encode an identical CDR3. CDR3 residues: CASSLDRGQPQHF. CDR3 nucleotides: TGTGCCAGCAGCTTAGATCGCGGTCAGCCCCAGCATTTT. The V gene is TRBV11-2, the J gene TRBJ1-5; D unclear. This CDR3 is 13 amino acids long. V dropped 0 bases and J dropped 6 bases, with 6 bases sitting between them. CDR1 and CDR2 from the germline V gene are SGHAT and FQNNGV.

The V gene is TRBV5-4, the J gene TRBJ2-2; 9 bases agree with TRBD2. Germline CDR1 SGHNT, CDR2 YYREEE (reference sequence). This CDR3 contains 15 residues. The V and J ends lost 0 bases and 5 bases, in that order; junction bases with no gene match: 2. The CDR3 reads CASSLVLAGTGELFF. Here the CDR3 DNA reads TGTGCCAGCAGCTTGGTTCTAGCGGGGACCGGGGAGCTGTTTTTT.

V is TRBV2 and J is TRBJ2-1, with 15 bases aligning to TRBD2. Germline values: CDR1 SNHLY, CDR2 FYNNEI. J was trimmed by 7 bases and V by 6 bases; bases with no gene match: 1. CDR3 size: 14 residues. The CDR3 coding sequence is TGTGCCAGCAGGGGGACTAGCGGGGGGAATGAGCAGTTCTTC. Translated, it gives CASRGTSGGNEQFF.

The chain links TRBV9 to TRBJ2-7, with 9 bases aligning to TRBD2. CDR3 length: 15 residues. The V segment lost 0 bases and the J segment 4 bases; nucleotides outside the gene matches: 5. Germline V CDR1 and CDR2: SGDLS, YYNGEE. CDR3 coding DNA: TGTGCCAGCAGCGTAGCCTTAGCGGGAGAATACGAGCAGTACTTC. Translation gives CASSVALAGEYEQYF.

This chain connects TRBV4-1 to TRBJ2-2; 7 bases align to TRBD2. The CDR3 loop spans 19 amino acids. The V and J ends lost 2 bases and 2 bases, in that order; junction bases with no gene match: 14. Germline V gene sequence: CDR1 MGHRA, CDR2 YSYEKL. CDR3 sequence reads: CASSQRDGGEGKNTGELFF. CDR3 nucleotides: TGCGCCAGCAGCCAACGTGATGGCGGGGAGGGTAAAAACACCGGGGAGCTGTTTTTT.

This CDR3 reads CAISEPDRGVEKLFF. The CDR3 DNA is TGTGCCATCAGTGAGCCCGACAGGGGGGTTGAAAAACTGTTTTTT. This sequence joins TRBV10-3 and TRBJ1-4, with 9 bases identical to TRBD1. This CDR3 spans 15 amino acids. V lost 2 bases and J lost 7; bases outside the gene matches: 5. CDR1 is ENHRY, CDR2 SYGVKD, per germline.

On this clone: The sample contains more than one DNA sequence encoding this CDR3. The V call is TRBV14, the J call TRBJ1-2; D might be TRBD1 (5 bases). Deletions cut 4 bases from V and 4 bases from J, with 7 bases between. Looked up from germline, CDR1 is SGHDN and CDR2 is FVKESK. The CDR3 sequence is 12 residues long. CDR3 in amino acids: CASSRGGYGYTF. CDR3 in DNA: TGTGCCAGCAGCCGGGGCGGCTATGGCTACACCTTC.